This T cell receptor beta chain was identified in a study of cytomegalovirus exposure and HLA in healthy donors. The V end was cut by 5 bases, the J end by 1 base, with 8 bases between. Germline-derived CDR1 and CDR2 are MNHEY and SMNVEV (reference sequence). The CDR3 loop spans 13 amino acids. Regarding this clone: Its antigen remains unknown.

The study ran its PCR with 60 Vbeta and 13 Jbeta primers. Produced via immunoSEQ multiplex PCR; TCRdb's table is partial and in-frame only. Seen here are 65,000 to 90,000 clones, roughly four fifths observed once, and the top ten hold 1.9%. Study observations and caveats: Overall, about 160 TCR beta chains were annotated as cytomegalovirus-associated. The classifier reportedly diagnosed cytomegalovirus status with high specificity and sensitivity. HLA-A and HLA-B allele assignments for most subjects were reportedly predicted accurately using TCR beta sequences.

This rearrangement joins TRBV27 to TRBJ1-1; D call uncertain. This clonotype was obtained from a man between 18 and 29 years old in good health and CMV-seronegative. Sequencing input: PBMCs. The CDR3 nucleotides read TGTGCCAGCAGTACTAACAAGAACACTGAAGCTTTCTTT. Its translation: CASSTNKNTEAFF.